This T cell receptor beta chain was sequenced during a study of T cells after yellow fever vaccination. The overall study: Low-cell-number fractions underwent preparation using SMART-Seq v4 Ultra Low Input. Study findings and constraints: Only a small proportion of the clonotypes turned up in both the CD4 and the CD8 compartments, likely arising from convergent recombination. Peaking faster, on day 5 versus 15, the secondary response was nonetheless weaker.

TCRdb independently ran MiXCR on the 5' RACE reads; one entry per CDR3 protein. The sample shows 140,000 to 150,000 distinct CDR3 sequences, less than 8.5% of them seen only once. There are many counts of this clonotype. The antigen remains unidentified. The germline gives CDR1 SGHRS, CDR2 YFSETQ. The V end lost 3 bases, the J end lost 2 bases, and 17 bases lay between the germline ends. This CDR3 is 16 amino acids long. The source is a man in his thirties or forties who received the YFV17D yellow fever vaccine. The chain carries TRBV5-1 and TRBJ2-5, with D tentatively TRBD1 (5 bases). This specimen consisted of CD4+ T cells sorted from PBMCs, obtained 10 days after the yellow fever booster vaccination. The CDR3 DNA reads TGCGCCAGCAGCTCCCAAAGGACACATAATCAAGAGACCCAGTACTTC. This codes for CASSSQRTHNQETQYF.